There are a few counts of the clone carrying this TCR beta chain. Assay used: immunoSEQ multiplex PCR; TCRdb lists only in-frame clones, some missing. Of hundreds of thousands of clones listed, 75% to 85% were seen once; the top ten hold less than 0.015%. The data were taken from a study of shared T cell receptors in the human thymus. The data were also submitted as part of a second study, on human thymus T cells. Per that paper: Corrective surgery for congenital heart defects was being performed on the healthy Finnish infants who served as donors. The thymus tissue came from resections taken during corrective heart surgery. Thymic and blood repertoires appeared to show biased V and J gene usage. Unrelated individuals had highly overlapping thymic repertoires, as reported in related research.

The source is a boy younger than two with a congenital heart defect. Sequences were obtained from thymocytes.

For the CDR3, the DNA is TGTGCCAGCAGCCAAGATCGGTCAAGCTCCTACAATGAGCAGTTCTTC. Amino acid sequence: CASSQDRSSSYNEQFF. The rearrangement uses TRBV4-2 and TRBJ2-1, with D hard to call. Germline CDR1 and CDR2: LGHNA and YNFKEQ. The CDR3 has 16 residues. V lost 0 bases and J lost 0, with 9 bases in between.